The entry below describes one T cell receptor beta chain. What it binds is unknown. The CDR3 consists of 17 residues. V trimming: 0 bases; J trimming: 4 bases; junction bases outside the gene matches: 4. CDR1 and CDR2 from the germline V gene are DFQATT and SNEGSKA (reference sequence). This entry belongs to a study of blood T cells in healthy people across ages. Study results and limitations: Per-million-T-cell TCR beta diversity fell roughly linearly with age. Unknown CMV status may confound age-related changes in expanded clones. Among long-lived donors, naive CD4+ cells were more numerous and diversity higher than in aged donors.

PCR was performed a second time for roughly 6 to 12 cycles using a sample-barcoded 5' primer and a J-beta primer mix. Every molecule of cDNA carried a tag from a template-switch adaptor with 12 random nucleotides. MiXCR, run by TCRdb on the 5' RACE reads, gives a single entry per CDR3 protein. Of about 640,000 distinct CDR3 sequences in the sample, around 43% were seen once. The sequenced sample consisted of blood. The chain recombines TRBV20-1 with TRBJ2-3; TRBD2 agrees at 16 bases. This sequence was found in an older man in good health. The CDR3 here is CSARDPGLAGGPDTQYF. CDR3 nucleotides: TGCAGTGCTAGAGATCCGGGACTAGCGGGGGGGCCAGATACGCAGTATTTT.